This TCR beta chain derives from a study of blood T cell repertoires in COVID-19. Study at large: Sites in the United States, Italy and Spain provided acute and convalescent COVID-19 samples. Sources were T cells, B-cell-depleted T cells, or PBMCs; the material itself was cDNA or gDNA.

Per the study methods: Estimates of nucleated cell counts were drawn from the amplification of reference gene primers. Clones were read by immunoSEQ multiplex PCR, and TCRdb kept only the in-frame ones, dropping some. V, J and clone size are those of that table, while D and trimming were read from the DNA. The sample has 65,000 to 90,000 clones, roughly four fifths seen once. The V gene's germline CDR1 is SGHVS and CDR2 FQNEAQ. With 4 bases clipped from V and 9 bases from J, the junction kept 14 bases outside the gene matches. CDR3 length: 15 amino acids. The TCR was taken from a man aged 60 to 69 with acute or convalescent COVID-19. The material sequenced was peripheral blood. The rearrangement joins TRBV7-8 to TRBJ1-1, with 7 positions matching TRBD1. The CDR3 DNA reads as TGTGCCAGCAGCTCCCAACTTCGGAGACAGGGCCAAGCTTTCTTT. It translates to CASSSQLRRQGQAFF.